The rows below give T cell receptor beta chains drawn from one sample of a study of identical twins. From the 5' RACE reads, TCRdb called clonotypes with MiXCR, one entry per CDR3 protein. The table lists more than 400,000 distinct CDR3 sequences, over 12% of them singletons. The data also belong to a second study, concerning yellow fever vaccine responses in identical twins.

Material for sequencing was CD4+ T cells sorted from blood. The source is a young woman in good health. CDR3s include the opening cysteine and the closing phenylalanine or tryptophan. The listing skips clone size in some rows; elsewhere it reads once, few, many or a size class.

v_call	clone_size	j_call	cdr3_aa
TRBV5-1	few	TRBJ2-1	CASSQLAGAWGEQFF
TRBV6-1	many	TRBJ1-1	CASRSFRWGRTEAFF
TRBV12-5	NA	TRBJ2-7	CASGLEGLRDEQYF
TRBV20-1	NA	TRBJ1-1	CSAREQALTEAFF
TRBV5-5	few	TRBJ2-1	CASSLGQFYVF
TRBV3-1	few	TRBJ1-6	CASRQAGFAVNSPLHF
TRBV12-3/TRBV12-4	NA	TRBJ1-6	CASSGGLGSPLHF
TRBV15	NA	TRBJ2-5	CATSSGLAGGETQYF
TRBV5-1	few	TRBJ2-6	CASSFAQPGQGPSSGANVLTF
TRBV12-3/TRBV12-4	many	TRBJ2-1	CASSLWGGRVLNEQFF
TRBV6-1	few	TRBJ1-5	CASRDDGQKHQPQHF
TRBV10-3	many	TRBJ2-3	CAISDSTDTQYF
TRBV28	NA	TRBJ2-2	CASSLPLGGLNTGELFF
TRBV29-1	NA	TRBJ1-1	CSVNQGVNTEAFF
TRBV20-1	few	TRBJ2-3	CSARDPSGASSTDTQYF
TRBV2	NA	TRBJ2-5	CASSERGQRETQYF
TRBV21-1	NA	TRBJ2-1	CASSRRLAGGHPPNNEQFF
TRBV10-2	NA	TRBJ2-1	CAGALAGLGEQFF
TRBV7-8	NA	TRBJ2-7	CASSLNLGGYYEQYF
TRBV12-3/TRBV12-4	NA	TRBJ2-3	CASIQSRGSTDTQYF
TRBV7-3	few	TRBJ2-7	CANRVLAGEGRYEQYF
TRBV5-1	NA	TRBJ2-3	CASSLGGTAVPANTQYF
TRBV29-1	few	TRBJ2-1	CSVDGSGYNEQFF
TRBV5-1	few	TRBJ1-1	CASSSGQEVMNTEAFF
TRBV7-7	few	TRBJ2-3	CASSQGGVSDTQYF
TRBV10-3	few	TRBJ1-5	CAIKKGSGQPQHF
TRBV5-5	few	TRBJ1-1	CASSLFRANTEAFF
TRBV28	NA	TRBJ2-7	CASSRETFRSYEQYF
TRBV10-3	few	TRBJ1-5	CAISESRGSQPQHF
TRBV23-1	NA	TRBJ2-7	CASSLGVCEQYF
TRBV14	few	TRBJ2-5	CASSQSSNRRGETQYF
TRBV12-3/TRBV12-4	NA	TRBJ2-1	CASSLGGLANNEQFF
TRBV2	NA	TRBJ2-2	CASSQDRLNTGELFF
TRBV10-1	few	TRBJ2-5	CASSESSTLRRETQYF
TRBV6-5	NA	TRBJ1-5	CASSYGAGLNQPQHF
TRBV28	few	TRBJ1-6	CASSPLGGTVSSYNSPLHF
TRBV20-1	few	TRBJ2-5	CSARKDRVLQETQYF
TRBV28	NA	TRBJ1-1	CASHRVNTEAFF
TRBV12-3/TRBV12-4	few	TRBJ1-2	CASKGVANYGYTF
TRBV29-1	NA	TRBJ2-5	CSVGAGGLETQYF
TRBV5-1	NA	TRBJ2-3	CASSFSSGAPTDTQYF
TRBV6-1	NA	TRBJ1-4	CASSRRGTGGEKLFF
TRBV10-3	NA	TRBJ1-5	CAIRDANQPQHF
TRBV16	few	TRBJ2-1	CASSQLLSGGANYNEQFF
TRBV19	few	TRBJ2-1	CASSVEGFEQFF
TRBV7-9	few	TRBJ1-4	CASSLREASEKLFF
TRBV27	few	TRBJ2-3	CASRDYLAGPSTDTQYF
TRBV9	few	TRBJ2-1	CASSVGLAGPNEQFF
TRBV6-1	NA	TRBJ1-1	CASSRFGDTEAFF
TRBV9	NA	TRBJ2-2	CASSVADGELFF
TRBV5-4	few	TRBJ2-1	CASSLAGKNYNEQFF